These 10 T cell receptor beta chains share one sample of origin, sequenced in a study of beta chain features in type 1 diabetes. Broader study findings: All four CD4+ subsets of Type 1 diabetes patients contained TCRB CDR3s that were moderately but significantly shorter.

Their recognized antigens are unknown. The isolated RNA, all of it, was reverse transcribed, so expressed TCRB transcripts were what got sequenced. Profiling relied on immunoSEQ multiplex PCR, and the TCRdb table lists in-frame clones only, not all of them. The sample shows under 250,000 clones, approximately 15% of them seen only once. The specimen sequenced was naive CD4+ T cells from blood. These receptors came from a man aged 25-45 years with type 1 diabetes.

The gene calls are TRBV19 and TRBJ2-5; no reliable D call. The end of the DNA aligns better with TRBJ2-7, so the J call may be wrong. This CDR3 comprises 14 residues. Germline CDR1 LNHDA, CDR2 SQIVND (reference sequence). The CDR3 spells CASSEVRHGHEQYF. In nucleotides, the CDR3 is TGTGCCAGTAGCGAAGTAAGACACGGCCACGAGCAGTACTTC.

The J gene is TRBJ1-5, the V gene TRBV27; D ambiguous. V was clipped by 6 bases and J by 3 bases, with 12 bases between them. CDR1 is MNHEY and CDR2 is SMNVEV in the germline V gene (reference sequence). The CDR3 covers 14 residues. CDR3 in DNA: TGTGCCAGCAGCTCTACAGAGTTCAATCAGCCCCAGCATTTT. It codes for CASSSTEFNQPQHF.

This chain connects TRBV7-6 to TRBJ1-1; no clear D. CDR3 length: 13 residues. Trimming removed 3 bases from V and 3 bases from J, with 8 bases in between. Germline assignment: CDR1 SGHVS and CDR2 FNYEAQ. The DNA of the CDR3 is TGTGCCAGCAGCTTTGGTGGCTACACTGAAGCTTTCTTT. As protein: CASSFGGYTEAFF.

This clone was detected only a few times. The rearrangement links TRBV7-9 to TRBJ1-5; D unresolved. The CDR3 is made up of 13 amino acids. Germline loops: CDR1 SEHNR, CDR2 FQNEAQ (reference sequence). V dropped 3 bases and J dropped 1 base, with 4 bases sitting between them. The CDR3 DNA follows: TGTGCCAGCAGCTTCGAGAGCAATCAGCCCCAGCATTTT. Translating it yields CASSFESNQPQHF.

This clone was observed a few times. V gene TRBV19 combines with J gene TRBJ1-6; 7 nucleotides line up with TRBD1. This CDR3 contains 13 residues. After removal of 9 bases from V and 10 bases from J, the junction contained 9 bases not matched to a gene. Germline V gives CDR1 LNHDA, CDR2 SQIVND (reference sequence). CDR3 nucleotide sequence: TGTGCCAGCCACAGGGGTAGGTCGTCACCCCTCCACTTT. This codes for CASHRGRSSPLHF.

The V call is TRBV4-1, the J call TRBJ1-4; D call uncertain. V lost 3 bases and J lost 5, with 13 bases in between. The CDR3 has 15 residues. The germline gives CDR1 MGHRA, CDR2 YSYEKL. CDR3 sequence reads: CASSHWAGRNEKLFF. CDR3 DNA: TGCGCCAGCAGCCACTGGGCAGGAAGGAATGAAAAACTGTTTTTT.

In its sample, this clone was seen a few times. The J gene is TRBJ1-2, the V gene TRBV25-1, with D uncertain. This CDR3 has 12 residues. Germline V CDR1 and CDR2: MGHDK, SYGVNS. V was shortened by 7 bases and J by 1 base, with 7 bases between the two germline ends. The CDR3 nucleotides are TGTGCCAGCAACAGCTATAACTATGGCTACACCTTC. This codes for CASNSYNYGYTF.

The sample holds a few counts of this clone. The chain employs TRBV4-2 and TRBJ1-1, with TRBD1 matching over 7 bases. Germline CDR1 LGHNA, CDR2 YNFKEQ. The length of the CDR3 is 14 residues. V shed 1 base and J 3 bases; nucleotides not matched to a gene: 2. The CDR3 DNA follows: TGTGCCAGCAGCCAAGCGACAGGGTACACTGAAGCTTTCTTT. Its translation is CASSQATGYTEAFF.

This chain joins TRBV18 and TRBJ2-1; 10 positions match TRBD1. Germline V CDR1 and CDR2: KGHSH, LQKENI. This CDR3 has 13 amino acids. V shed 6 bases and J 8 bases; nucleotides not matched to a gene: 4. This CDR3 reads CASSPDRGDEQFF. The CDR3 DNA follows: TGTGCCAGCTCCCCGGACAGGGGGGATGAGCAGTTCTTC.

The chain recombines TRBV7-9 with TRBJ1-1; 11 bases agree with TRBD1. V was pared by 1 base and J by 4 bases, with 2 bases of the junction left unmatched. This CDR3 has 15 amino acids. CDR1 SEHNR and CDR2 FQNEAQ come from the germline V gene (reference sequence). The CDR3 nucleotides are TGTGCCAGCAGCTTAGTAGGGACAGGGGGCACTGAAGCTTTCTTT. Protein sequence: CASSLVGTGGTEAFF.